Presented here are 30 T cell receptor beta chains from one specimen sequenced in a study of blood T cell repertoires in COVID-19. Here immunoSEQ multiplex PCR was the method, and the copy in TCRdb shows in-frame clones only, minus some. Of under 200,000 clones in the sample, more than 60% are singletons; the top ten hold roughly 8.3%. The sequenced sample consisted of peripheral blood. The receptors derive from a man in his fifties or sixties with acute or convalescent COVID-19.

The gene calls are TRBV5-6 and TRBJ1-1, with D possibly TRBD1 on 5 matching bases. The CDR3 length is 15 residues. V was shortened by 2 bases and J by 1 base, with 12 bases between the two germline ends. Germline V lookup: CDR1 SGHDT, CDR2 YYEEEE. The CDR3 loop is CASSFLAGGNTEAFF. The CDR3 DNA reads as TGTGCCAGCAGCTTTTTAGCGGGGGGGAACACTGAAGCTTTCTTT.

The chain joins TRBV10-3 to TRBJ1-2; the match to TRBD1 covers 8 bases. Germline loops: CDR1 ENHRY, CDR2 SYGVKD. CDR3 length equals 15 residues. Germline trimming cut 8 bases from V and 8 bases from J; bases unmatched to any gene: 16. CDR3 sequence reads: CAIQKPTGVIRGYTF. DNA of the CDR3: TGTGCCATCCAGAAACCGACAGGGGTTATCAGAGGCTACACCTTC.

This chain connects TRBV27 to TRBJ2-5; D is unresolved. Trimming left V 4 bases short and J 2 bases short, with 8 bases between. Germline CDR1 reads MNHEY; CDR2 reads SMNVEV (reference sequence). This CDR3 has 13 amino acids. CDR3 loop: CASSSIYQETQYF. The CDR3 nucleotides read TGTGCCAGCAGTTCGATCTATCAAGAGACCCAGTACTTC.

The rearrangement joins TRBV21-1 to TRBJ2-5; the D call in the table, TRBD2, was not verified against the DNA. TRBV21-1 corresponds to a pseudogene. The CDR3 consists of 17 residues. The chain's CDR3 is CASSKVDRGGDKETQYF. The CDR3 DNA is TGTGCCAGCAGCAAAGTGGATCGCGGGGGGGATAAAGAGACCCAGTACTTC.

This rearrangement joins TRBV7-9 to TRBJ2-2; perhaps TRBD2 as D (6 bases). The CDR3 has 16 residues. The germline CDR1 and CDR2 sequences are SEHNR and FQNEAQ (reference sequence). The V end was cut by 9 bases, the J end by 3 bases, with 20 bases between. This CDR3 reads CARSVPEGPHTGELFF. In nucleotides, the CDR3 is TGTGCCAGATCCGTCCCGGAGGGGCCCCACACCGGGGAGCTGTTTTTT.

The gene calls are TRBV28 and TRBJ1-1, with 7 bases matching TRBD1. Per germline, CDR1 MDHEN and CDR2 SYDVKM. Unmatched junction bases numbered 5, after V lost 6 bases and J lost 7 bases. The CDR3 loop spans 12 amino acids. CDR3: CASSVNRGEAFF. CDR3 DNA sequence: TGTGCCAGCAGCGTCAACAGGGGTGAAGCTTTCTTT.

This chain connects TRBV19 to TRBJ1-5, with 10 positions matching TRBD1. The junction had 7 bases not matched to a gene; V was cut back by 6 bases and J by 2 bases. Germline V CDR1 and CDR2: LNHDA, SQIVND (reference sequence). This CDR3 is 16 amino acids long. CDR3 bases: TGTGCCAGTAGCACGACAGGGGGCAGGGGCAATCAGCCCCAGCATTTT. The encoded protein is CASSTTGGRGNQPQHF.

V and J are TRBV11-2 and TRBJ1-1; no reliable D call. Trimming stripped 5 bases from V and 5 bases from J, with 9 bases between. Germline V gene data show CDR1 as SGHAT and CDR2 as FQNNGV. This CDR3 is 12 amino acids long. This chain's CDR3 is CASSVRRTEAFF. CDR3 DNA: TGTGCCAGCAGCGTTCGGAGGACTGAAGCTTTCTTT.

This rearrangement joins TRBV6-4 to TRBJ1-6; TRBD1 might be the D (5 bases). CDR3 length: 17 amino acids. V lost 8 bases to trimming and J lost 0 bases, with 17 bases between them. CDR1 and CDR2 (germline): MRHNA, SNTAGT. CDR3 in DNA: TGTGCCAGCCACACGGGTCAGGGCAGCTCCTATAATTCACCCCTCCACTTT. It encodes CASHTGQGSSYNSPLHF.

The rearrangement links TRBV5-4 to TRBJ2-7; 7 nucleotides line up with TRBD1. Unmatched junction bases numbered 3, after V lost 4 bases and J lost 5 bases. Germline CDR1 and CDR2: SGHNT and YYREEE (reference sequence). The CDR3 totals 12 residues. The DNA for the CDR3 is TGTGCCAGCAGCGAAGGGACAGACGAGCAGTACTTC. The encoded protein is CASSEGTDEQYF.

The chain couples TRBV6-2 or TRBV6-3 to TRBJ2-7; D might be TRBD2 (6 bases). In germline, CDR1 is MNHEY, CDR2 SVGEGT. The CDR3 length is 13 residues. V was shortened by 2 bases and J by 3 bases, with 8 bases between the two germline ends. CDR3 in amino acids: CASSYGEVYEQYF. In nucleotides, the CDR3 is TGTGCCAGCAGTTACGGGGAGGTCTACGAGCAGTACTTC.

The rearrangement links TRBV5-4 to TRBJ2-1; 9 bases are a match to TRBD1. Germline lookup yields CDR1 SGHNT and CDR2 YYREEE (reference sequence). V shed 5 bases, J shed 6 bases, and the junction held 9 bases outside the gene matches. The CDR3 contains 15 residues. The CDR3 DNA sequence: TGTGCCAGCAGTTTACAGGGGGCGACCTTCAATGAGCAGTTCTTC. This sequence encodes CASSLQGATFNEQFF. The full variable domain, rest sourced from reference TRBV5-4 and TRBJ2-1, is ETGVTQSPTHLIKTRGQQVTLRCSSQSGHNTVSWYQQALGQGPQFIFQYYREEENGRGNFPPRFSGLQFPNYSSELNVNALELDDSALYLCASSLQGATFNEQFFGPGTRLTVL.

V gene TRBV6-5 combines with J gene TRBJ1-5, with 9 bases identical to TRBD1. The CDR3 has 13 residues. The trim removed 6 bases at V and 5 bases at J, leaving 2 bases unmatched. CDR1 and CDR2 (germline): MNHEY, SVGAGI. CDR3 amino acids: CASSRDRDQPQHF. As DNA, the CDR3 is TGTGCCAGCAGCCGGGACAGGGATCAGCCCCAGCATTTT.

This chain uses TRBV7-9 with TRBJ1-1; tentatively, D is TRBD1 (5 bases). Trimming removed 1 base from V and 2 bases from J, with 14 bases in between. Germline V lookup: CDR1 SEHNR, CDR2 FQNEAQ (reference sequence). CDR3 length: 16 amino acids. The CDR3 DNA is TGTGCCAGCAGCTTAGGACAGCCTGGCCCCAACACTGAAGCTTTCTTT. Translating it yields CASSLGQPGPNTEAFF.

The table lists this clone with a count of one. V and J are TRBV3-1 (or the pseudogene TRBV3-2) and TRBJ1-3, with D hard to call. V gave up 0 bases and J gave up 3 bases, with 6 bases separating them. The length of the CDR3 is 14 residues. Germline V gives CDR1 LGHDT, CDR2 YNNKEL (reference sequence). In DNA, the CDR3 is TGTGCCAGCAGCCAAGATCAGGTTGGAAACACCATATATTTT. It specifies CASSQDQVGNTIYF.

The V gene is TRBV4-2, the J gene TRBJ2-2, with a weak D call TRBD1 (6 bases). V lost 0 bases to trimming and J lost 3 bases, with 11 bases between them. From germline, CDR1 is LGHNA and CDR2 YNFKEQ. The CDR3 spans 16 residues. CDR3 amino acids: CASSQEQQGYTGELFF. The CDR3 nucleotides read TGTGCCAGCAGCCAAGAGCAACAGGGTTACACCGGGGAGCTGTTTTTT.

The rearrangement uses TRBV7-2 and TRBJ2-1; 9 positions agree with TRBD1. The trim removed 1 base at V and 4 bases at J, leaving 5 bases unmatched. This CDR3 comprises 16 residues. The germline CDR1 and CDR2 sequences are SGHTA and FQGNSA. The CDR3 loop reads CASSLELGQGYNEQFF. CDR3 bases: TGTGCCAGCAGCTTAGAGTTAGGACAGGGGTACAATGAGCAGTTCTTC.

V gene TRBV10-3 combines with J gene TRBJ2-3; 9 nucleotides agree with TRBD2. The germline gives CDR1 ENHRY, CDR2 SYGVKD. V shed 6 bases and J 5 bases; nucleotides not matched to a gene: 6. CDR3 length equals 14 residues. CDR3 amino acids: CAISRGLALDTQYF. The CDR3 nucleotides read TGTGCCATCAGCCGCGGACTAGCGTTAGATACGCAGTATTTT.

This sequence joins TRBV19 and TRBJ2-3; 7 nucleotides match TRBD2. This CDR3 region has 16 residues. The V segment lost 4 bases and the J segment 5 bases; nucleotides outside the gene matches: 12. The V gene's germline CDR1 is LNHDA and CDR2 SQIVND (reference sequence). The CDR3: CASSRKMWGGRDTQYF. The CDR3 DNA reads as TGTGCCAGTAGTAGAAAGATGTGGGGGGGACGAGATACGCAGTATTTT.

DNA for the CDR3: TGTGCCAGCAGCGAGATGGGACAGGGGATCTACGAGCAGTACTTC. This sequence encodes CASSEMGQGIYEQYF. V and J are TRBV7-2 and TRBJ2-7; 10 bases match TRBD1. There are 15 residues in the CDR3. J lost 3 bases, V lost 5 bases, and 7 bases had no gene match. Germline lookup yields CDR1 SGHTA and CDR2 FQGNSA.

CDR3 sequence reads: CASSSLAPNTGELFF. CDR3 in DNA: TGTGCCAGCAGCTCCTTGGCACCGAACACCGGGGAGCTGTTTTTT. The chain links TRBV11-2 to TRBJ2-2, with D unclear. From germline, CDR1 is SGHAT and CDR2 FQNNGV. Trimming took 4 bases from V and 0 from J, leaving 9 bases between them. The CDR3 is 15 residues long.

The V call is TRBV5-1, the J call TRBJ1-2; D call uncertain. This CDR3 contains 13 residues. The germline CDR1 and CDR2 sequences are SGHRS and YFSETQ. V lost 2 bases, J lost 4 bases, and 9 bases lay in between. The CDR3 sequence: CASSFAYTYGYTF. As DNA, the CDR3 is TGCGCCAGCAGCTTTGCCTATACCTATGGCTACACCTTC.

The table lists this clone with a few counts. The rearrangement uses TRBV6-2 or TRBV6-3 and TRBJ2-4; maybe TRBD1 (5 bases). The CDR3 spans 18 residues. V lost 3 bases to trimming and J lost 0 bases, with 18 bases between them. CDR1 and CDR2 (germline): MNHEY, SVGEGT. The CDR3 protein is CASSYSVEGVLAKNIQYF. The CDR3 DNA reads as TGTGCCAGCAGTTATTCAGTAGAAGGGGTACTAGCCAAAAACATTCAGTACTTC.

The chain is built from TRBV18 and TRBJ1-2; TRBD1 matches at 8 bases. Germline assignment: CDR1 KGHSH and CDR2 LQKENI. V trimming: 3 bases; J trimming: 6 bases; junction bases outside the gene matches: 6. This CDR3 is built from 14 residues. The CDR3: CASSPSDRVDGYTF. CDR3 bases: TGTGCCAGCTCACCCTCGGACAGGGTCGATGGCTACACCTTC.

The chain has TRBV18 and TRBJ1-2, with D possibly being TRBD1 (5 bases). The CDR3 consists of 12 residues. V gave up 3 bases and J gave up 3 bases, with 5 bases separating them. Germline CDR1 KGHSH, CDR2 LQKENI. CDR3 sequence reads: CASSPTDYGYTF. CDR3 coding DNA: TGTGCCAGCTCACCGACAGACTATGGCTACACCTTC.

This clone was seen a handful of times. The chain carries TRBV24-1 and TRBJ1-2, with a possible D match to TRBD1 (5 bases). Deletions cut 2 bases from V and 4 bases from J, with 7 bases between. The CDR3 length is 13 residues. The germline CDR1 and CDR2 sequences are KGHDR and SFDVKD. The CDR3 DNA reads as TGTGCCACCAGTGATTCAGGGTCCTATGGCTACACCTTC. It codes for CATSDSGSYGYTF.

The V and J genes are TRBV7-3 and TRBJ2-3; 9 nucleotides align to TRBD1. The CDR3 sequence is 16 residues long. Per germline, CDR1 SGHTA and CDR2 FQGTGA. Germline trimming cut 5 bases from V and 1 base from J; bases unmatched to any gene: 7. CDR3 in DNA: TGTGCCAGCAGCGGAGGGACAGGGCTCGGCACAGATACGCAGTATTTT. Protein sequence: CASSGGTGLGTDTQYF.

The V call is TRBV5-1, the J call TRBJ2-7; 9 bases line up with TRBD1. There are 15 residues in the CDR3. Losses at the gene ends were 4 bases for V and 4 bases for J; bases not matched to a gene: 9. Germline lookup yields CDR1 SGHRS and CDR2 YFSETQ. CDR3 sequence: CASSIRTGEVYEQYF. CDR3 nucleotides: TGCGCCAGCAGCATCAGGACAGGGGAGGTATACGAGCAGTACTTC.

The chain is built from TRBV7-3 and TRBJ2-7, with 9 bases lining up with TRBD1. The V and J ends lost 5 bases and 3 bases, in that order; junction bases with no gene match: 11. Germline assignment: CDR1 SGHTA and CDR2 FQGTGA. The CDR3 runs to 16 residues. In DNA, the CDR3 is TGTGCCAGCAGCCCCACCCCCGGGACAGGGTACTACGAGCAGTACTTC. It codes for CASSPTPGTGYYEQYF.

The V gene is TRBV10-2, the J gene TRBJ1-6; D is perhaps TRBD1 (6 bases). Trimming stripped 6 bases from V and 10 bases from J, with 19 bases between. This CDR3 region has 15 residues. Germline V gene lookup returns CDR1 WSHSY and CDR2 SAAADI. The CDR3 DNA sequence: TGCGCCAGCAGAAGAAGAGAAGGGGGAAGCTCACCCCTCCACTTT. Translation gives CASRRREGGSSPLHF.